Following are 5 T cell receptor beta chains from one sample sequenced in a study of blood T cell repertoires in COVID-19. Sequenced by immunoSEQ multiplex PCR; TCRdb stores in-frame clones only, minus some. The data hold under 95,000 clones, with roughly four fifths observed a single time. The sequenced material came from peripheral blood. The source is a man aged 45-65 years with acute or convalescent COVID-19.

V usage is TRBV9 and J usage is TRBJ2-7; 8 bases align to TRBD1. CDR1 is SGDLS, CDR2 YYNGEE, per germline. The CDR3 consists of 15 residues. The V gene end was trimmed by 0 bases and the J gene end by 5 bases; junction bases not matched to a gene: 7. Here the CDR3 reads CASSVARGRTDEQYF. CDR3 nucleotide sequence: TGTGCCAGCAGCGTAGCCAGGGGGCGTACGGACGAGCAGTACTTC. The variable domain in full, with the rest retrieved from reference TRBV9 and TRBJ2-7, is DSGVTQTPKHLITATGQRVTLRCSPRSGDLSVYWYQQSLDQGLQFLIQYYNGEERAKGNILERFSAQQFPDLHSELNLSSLELGDSALYFCASSVARGRTDEQYFGPGTRLTVT.

The chain is built from TRBV5-8 and TRBJ1-3; 12 nucleotides match TRBD1. Germline CDR1 is SGHTS and CDR2 is YDEGEE. Trimming at V came to 4 bases and at J to 0 bases, leaving 14 bases not matched to a gene. There are 20 residues in the CDR3. The CDR3 loop reads CASSPNRDRGPWGSGNTIYF. In DNA, the CDR3 is TGTGCCAGCAGCCCGAACCGGGACAGGGGGCCTTGGGGCTCTGGAAACACCATATATTTT.

This chain uses TRBV11-2 with TRBJ2-1; 12 nucleotides match TRBD2. V lost 4 bases and J lost 9; bases outside the gene matches: 19. This CDR3 is 19 amino acids long. CDR1 SGHAT and CDR2 FQNNGV come from the germline V gene. CDR3 sequence: CASSSQVNILAGGPLEQFF. CDR3 sequence (DNA): TGTGCCAGCAGCTCCCAAGTAAATATCCTAGCGGGAGGGCCTCTTGAGCAGTTCTTC. Complete variable domain (other parts from reference TRBV11-2 and TRBJ2-1): EAGVAQSPRYKIIEKRQSVAFWCNPISGHATLYWYQQILGQGPKLLIQFQNNGVVDDSQLPKDRFSAERLKGVDSTLKIQPAKLEDSAVYLCASSSQVNILAGGPLEQFFGPGTRLTVL.

This clone was counted between two and nine times. The chain carries TRBV10-2 and TRBJ2-7, with 7 bases that match TRBD1. V shed 9 bases and J 0 bases; nucleotides not matched to a gene: 5. The CDR3 length is 13 residues. CDR1 and CDR2 from the germline V gene are WSHSY and SAAADI. The DNA for the CDR3 is TGCGCCAGTAGGGGACAGTACTCCTACGAGCAGTACTTC. This gives the protein CASRGQYSYEQYF.

This chain connects TRBV9 to TRBJ1-5; D is possibly TRBD1 (6 bases). This CDR3 region has 15 residues. Trimming stripped 0 bases from V and 6 bases from J, with 13 bases between. Germline V gives CDR1 SGDLS, CDR2 YYNGEE. The DNA of the CDR3 is TGTGCCAGCAGCGTAGAGGGGGGGGTCGGTCAGCCCCAGCATTTT. This translates into CASSVEGGVGQPQHF.